These 32 T cell receptor beta chains were sequenced from one sample in a study of shared clonotypes between healthy human individuals. Profiled with immunoSEQ multiplex PCR; TCRdb holds only in-frame clones, not every one. The sample lists 2 million or so clones, approximately 94% occurring once. CD8 cells regarded as naive lacked CD45RO, were positively chosen for CCR7, and omitted terminally differentiated effector memory CD45RA+ cells. Specimen: naive CD8+ T cells sorted from blood. Receptors originate from a man younger than 35 in good health.

On this clone: The same CDR3 arises from other DNA sequences in this sample as well. The genes are TRBV29-1 and TRBJ2-2; D may be TRBD2 (5 bases). In germline, CDR1 is SQVTM, CDR2 ANQGSEA. This CDR3 comprises 11 residues. Trimming removed 4 bases from V and 6 bases from J, with 6 bases in between. DNA of the CDR3: TGCAGCGTTGCGGGGTCCGGGGAGCTGTTTTTT. Its translation is CSVAGSGELFF.

The sample holds a few counts of this clone. Other DNA sequences in this specimen translate into the identical CDR3. V gene TRBV9 combines with J gene TRBJ1-1; D gene unclear. The germline V gene has CDR1 SGDLS and CDR2 YYNGEE. V shed 0 bases and J shed 5 bases, with 8 bases lying between them. This CDR3 has 13 amino acids. The CDR3 nucleotides are TGTGCCAGCAGCGTAGGGGTGGGTACTGAAGCTTTCTTT. Residues: CASSVGVGTEAFF.

The chain combines TRBV5-1 with TRBJ1-3; 8 positions match TRBD1. V lost 2 bases, J lost 2 bases, and 9 bases stayed unmatched. The germline CDR1 and CDR2 sequences are SGHRS and YFSETQ. This CDR3 has 17 residues. The CDR3 bases are TGCGCCAGCAGCTTTACCGACAGGGGAGTAGCTGGAAACACCATATATTTT. Amino acids: CASSFTDRGVAGNTIYF.

DNA for the CDR3: TGTGCCAGCAGCTTGGTTTCCAATGCGGGGTACAATGAGCAGTTCTTC. Amino acids: CASSLVSNAGYNEQFF. V and J are TRBV5-6 and TRBJ2-1; D is perhaps TRBD2 (6 bases). Trimming took off 0 bases at V and 4 bases at J, with 14 bases between the two ends. This CDR3 is 16 amino acids long. In germline, CDR1 is SGHDT, CDR2 YYEEEE.

The V gene is TRBV19, the J gene TRBJ1-4; 7 bases align to TRBD1. The CDR3 runs 14 residues. The junction had 7 bases not matched to a gene; V was cut back by 4 bases and J by 8 bases. Germline lookup yields CDR1 LNHDA and CDR2 SQIVND (reference sequence). CDR3 bases: TGTGCCAGTAGTACCGGACAGGTTGTGGAAAAACTGTTTTTT. Translated: CASSTGQVVEKLFF. Variable domain in full (rest from reference TRBV19 and TRBJ1-4): DGGITQSPKYLFRKEGQNVTLSCEQNLNHDAMYWYRQDPGQGLRLIYYSQIVNDFQKGDIAEGYSVSREKKESFPLTVTSAQKNPTAFYLCASSTGQVVEKLFFGSGTQLSVL.

The chain carries TRBV25-1 and TRBJ1-5, with D hard to call. From germline, CDR1 is MGHDK and CDR2 SYGVNS. The CDR3 has 16 residues. Trimming shortened V by 2 bases and J by 4 bases, and 15 bases separated the two germline ends. CDR3 nucleotides: TGTGCCAGCAGTGAAGGCGGGGTATTAGGGAATCAGCCCCAGCATTTT. This translates into CASSEGGVLGNQPQHF.

The V gene is TRBV28, the J gene TRBJ1-4, with D uncertain. The CDR3 is 13 residues long. CDR1 and CDR2 (germline): MDHEN, SYDVKM. Trimming removed 7 bases at V and 8 bases at J, with 14 bases between. The CDR3 here is CASMWREREKLFF. In DNA, the CDR3 is TGTGCCAGCATGTGGAGGGAAAGGGAAAAACTGTTTTTT.

The rearrangement uses TRBV7-9 and TRBJ1-2, with D perhaps TRBD1 (6 bases). The CDR3 extends over 13 amino acids. Germline V gives CDR1 SEHNR, CDR2 FQNEAQ (reference sequence). The V gene lost 6 bases and the J gene lost 3 bases, with 11 bases spanning the gap. The CDR3 bases are TGTGCCAGCAGGAGGGGGGAGGACTATGGCTACACCTTC. This codes for CASRRGEDYGYTF.

The rearrangement uses TRBV27 and TRBJ1-6; TRBD1 matches 7 bases. Germline trimming cut 5 bases from V and 0 bases from J; bases unmatched to any gene: 4. The CDR3 sequence is 16 residues long. From germline, CDR1 is MNHEY and CDR2 SMNVEV (reference sequence). The CDR3 DNA sequence: TGTGCCAGCAGTGCGACAGGGAGCTCCTATAATTCACCCCTCCACTTT. Residues: CASSATGSSYNSPLHF.

The V call is TRBV4-1, the J call TRBJ1-5; D is undetermined. Looked up from germline, CDR1 is MGHRA and CDR2 is YSYEKL. V was trimmed by 4 bases and J by 2 bases, leaving 15 bases between them. The CDR3 loop spans 16 amino acids. The chain's CDR3 is CASSPRKGSGNQPQHF. CDR3 DNA: TGCGCCAGCAGCCCCCGTAAAGGGTCAGGCAATCAGCCCCAGCATTTT.

V and J are TRBV15 and TRBJ2-7; D gene uncertain. CDR3 size: 13 residues. CDR1 is LNHNV, CDR2 YYDKDF, per germline (reference sequence). Trimming cost V 1 base and J 3 bases, with 7 bases left between them. For the CDR3, the DNA is TGTGCCACCAGCAGAGGTCGGAACTACGAGCAGTACTTC. Encoded protein: CATSRGRNYEQYF.

Details on this clone: Additional DNA sequences in this sample encode the identical CDR3. This chain joins TRBV7-9 and TRBJ2-5, with D maybe TRBD1 (5 bases). In germline, CDR1 is SEHNR, CDR2 FQNEAQ (reference sequence). The CDR3 length is 13 residues. The germline V and J ends were trimmed by 3 bases and 4 bases, with 9 bases remaining between them. CDR3 in DNA: TGTGCCAGCAGCTTGTCAGGGTTAGAGACCCAGTACTTC. Its translation: CASSLSGLETQYF.

Of note for this clone: Different DNA sequences within this sample yield the same CDR3. This sequence joins TRBV7-9 and TRBJ1-1; D gene ambiguous. Between the trimmed V and J ends, which lost 3 bases and 4 bases, there was a span of 6 bases. CDR3 length equals 12 residues. CDR1 and CDR2 (germline): SEHNR, FQNEAQ (reference sequence). Written as DNA, the CDR3 is TGTGCCAGCAGCTTGGCCGGCACTGAAGCTTTCTTT. Its protein is CASSLAGTEAFF. Drawing the rest from reference TRBV7-9 and TRBJ1-1, the complete variable domain is DTGVSQNPRHKITKRGQNVTFRCDPISEHNRLYWYRQTLGQGPEFLTYFQNEAQLEKSRLLSDRFSAERPKGSFSTLEIQRTEQGDSAMYLCASSLAGTEAFFGQGTRLTVV.

The J gene is TRBJ2-2, the V gene TRBV27; perhaps TRBD1 as D (5 bases). V was cut by 4 bases and J by 7 bases, with 10 bases left in between. In germline, CDR1 is MNHEY, CDR2 SMNVEV (reference sequence). The CDR3 totals 13 residues. CDR3 loop: CASSWGGLGELFF. The DNA of the CDR3 is TGTGCCAGCAGTTGGGGCGGTCTCGGGGAGCTGTTTTTT.

The chain links TRBV7-2 to TRBJ2-1; 11 bases line up with TRBD2. The CDR3 is 16 residues long. Germline CDR1 and CDR2: SGHTA and FQGNSA. With 2 bases clipped from V and 4 bases from J, the junction kept 4 bases outside the gene matches. The CDR3 DNA reads as TGTGCCAGCAGCTTATCGGGACTAGCGGTTTACAATGAGCAGTTCTTC. It yields the protein CASSLSGLAVYNEQFF.

V usage is TRBV7-9 and J usage is TRBJ1-4; D is perhaps TRBD1 (5 bases). The V end was cut by 5 bases, the J end by 7 bases, with 23 bases between. CDR3 length: 17 amino acids. Germline loops: CDR1 SEHNR, CDR2 FQNEAQ (reference sequence). This CDR3 is CASSPTTWGGFGEKLFF. Here the CDR3 DNA reads TGTGCCAGCAGCCCCACTACCTGGGGGGGGTTCGGTGAAAAACTGTTTTTT.

This rearrangement joins TRBV28 to TRBJ1-1; D possibly corresponds to TRBD1 (6 bases). There are 17 residues in the CDR3. Trimming pared 3 bases from V and 1 base from J, leaving 18 bases between. CDR1 and CDR2 from the germline V gene are MDHEN and SYDVKM. CDR3 loop: CASSLEQGDGANTEAFF. The CDR3 DNA follows: TGTGCCAGCAGTTTGGAACAGGGCGACGGGGCGAACACTGAAGCTTTCTTT.

This chain joins TRBV7-3 and TRBJ1-6; the D is unclear. Trimming cost V 5 bases and J 9 bases, with 11 bases left between them. CDR1 and CDR2 from the germline V gene are SGHTA and FQGTGA. This CDR3 is 13 amino acids long. CDR3 sequence (DNA): TGTGCCAGCAGCCAGGCTTCAGGTTCACCCCTCCACTTT. It encodes CASSQASGSPLHF.

The genes are TRBV6-5 and TRBJ1-6; 10 bases are a match to TRBD1. This CDR3 is built from 15 residues. Losses at the gene ends were 2 bases for V and 7 bases for J; bases not matched to a gene: 2. The germline V gene encodes CDR1 MNHEY and CDR2 SVGAGI. The DNA for the CDR3 is TGTGCCAGCAGTTACGGGACAGGGGAGAATTCACCCCTCCACTTT. Amino acids: CASSYGTGENSPLHF.

CDR3 sequence reads: CASSLNYRSGYTF. The CDR3 coding sequence is TGTGCCAGCAGCCTCAACTACCGAAGTGGCTACACCTTC. The chain is built from TRBV6-6 and TRBJ1-2, with D unresolved. CDR3 length: 13 residues. The germline V gene has CDR1 MNHNY and CDR2 SVGAGI (reference sequence). Trimming stripped 6 bases from V and 7 bases from J, with 15 bases between.

The sample holds one count of this clone. This rearrangement joins TRBV12-1 to TRBJ2-7. TRBV12-1 is shown as a pseudogene. This CDR3 is built from 17 residues. The CDR3 reads CASSLRHSSFIDYEQYF. DNA of the CDR3: TGTGCCAGCAGCCTTCGACATAGCTCCTTCATAGACTACGAGCAGTACTTC.

The chain has TRBV27 and TRBJ1-2; D remains unclear. Deletions cut 0 bases from V and 8 bases from J, with 13 bases between. This CDR3 spans 14 amino acids. Germline CDR1 and CDR2: MNHEY and SMNVEV (reference sequence). CDR3 nucleotides: TGTGCCAGCAGTTTATCGTTGGAATTCAGGGGCTACACCTTC. Protein: CASSLSLEFRGYTF.

This clone was detected once. The genes are TRBV10-1 and TRBJ2-5; D unresolved. Germline CDR1 WNHNN, CDR2 SYGVQD (reference sequence). CDR3 length equals 13 residues. V lost 4 bases and J 2 bases, leaving 8 bases between the germline ends. CDR3 protein: CASSAGPQETQYF. DNA of the CDR3: TGCGCCAGCAGTGCCGGGCCTCAAGAGACCCAGTACTTC.

The rearrangement joins TRBV5-1 to TRBJ2-1, with 7 bases that match TRBD2. CDR3 length: 16 residues. In germline, CDR1 is SGHRS, CDR2 YFSETQ. With V trimmed by 0 bases and J by 5 bases, 8 bases remained unmatched. The CDR3 loop reads CASSLVSSGSHNEQFF. The DNA of the CDR3 is TGCGCCAGCAGCTTGGTCTCTAGCGGCAGCCACAATGAGCAGTTCTTC.

On this clone: The identical CDR3 is also encoded by other nucleotide sequences in the sample. The chain combines TRBV4-1 with TRBJ1-2; the D gene is possibly TRBD1 (5 bases). The V end lost 1 base, the J end lost 4 bases, and 7 bases lay between the germline ends. This CDR3 spans 13 amino acids. Looked up from germline, CDR1 is MGHRA and CDR2 is YSYEKL. The DNA for the CDR3 is TGCGCCAGCAGCCAAGTGGGGACCTATGGCTACACCTTC. Translation gives CASSQVGTYGYTF.

The chain is built from TRBV19 and TRBJ1-5; TRBD1 is a possible D gene (5 bases). Germline CDR1 reads LNHDA; CDR2 reads SQIVND (reference sequence). V was trimmed by 10 bases and J by 4 bases, leaving 14 bases between them. The CDR3 consists of 13 residues. The CDR3 is CATAQGPNQPQHF. The CDR3, as DNA: TGTGCCACCGCCCAGGGTCCAAATCAGCCCCAGCATTTT.

The V call is TRBV27, the J call TRBJ2-7; 9 positions agree with TRBD1. CDR3 length equals 15 residues. The V segment lost 4 bases and the J segment 6 bases; nucleotides outside the gene matches: 10. From germline, CDR1 is MNHEY and CDR2 SMNVEV (reference sequence). The CDR3 sequence: CASSSTGQGVVEQYF. As DNA, the CDR3 is TGTGCCAGCAGTTCGACGGGACAGGGAGTAGTCGAGCAGTACTTC.

This chain connects TRBV27 to TRBJ2-2, with D possibly being TRBD2 (7 bases). V was trimmed by 3 bases and J by 1 base, leaving 12 bases between them. The CDR3 has 16 amino acids. Germline V gives CDR1 MNHEY, CDR2 SMNVEV (reference sequence). The CDR3 here is CASSFDGGRNTGELFF. The CDR3 nucleotides read TGTGCCAGCAGTTTCGACGGGGGGCGGAACACCGGGGAGCTGTTTTTT.

V and J are TRBV6-1 and TRBJ2-7; 9 nucleotides agree with TRBD1. The CDR3 length is 15 residues. Germline CDR1 MNHNS, CDR2 SASEGT. V dropped 4 bases and J dropped 0; count of bases not matched to a gene: 4. CDR3 nucleotide sequence: TGTGCCAGCAGTGGGAGACAGGGGGACTCCTACGAGCAGTACTTC. Translation: CASSGRQGDSYEQYF.

The V call is TRBV30, the J call TRBJ2-7; D might be TRBD2 (6 bases). The V and J ends lost 1 base and 2 bases respectively, with 21 bases between them. This CDR3 region has 17 residues. In germline, CDR1 is GTSNPN, CDR2 SVGIG (reference sequence). In DNA form, the CDR3 reads TGTGCCTGGAGTGACCCCCCGGGAGCGGACCGCCCCTACGAGCAGTACTTC. Protein: CAWSDPPGADRPYEQYF.

The genes are TRBV2 and TRBJ2-7; D might be TRBD2 (6 bases). The germline V gene encodes CDR1 SNHLY and CDR2 FYNNEI. The V end lost 6 bases, the J end lost 4 bases, and 16 bases lay between the germline ends. CDR3 length equals 14 residues. CDR3 sequence: CASRRDSWGYEQYF. Here the CDR3 DNA reads TGTGCCAGCAGGCGGGACTCCTGGGGATACGAGCAGTACTTC.

The chain has TRBV5-6 and TRBJ2-7; TRBD1 matches 8 bases. Germline loops: CDR1 SGHDT, CDR2 YYEEEE. The CDR3 loop spans 16 amino acids. Trimming at V came to 0 bases and at J to 2 bases, leaving 7 bases not matched to a gene. In DNA, the CDR3 is TGTGCCAGCAGCTTGGTGGGCGGACAGGGAACCTACGAGCAGTACTTC. Its protein is CASSLVGGQGTYEQYF.